In this sample, the clone carrying this TCR beta chain turned up a few times. These data are taken from a study of blood T cell repertoires in COVID-19. Here immunoSEQ multiplex PCR was the method, and the copy in TCRdb shows in-frame clones only, minus some. Counted here are roughly 200,000 clones, roughly 85% occurring once; the ten biggest clones make up around 4.9%. This CDR3 region has 12 residues. Germline-derived CDR1 and CDR2 are SQVTM and ANQGSEA. The clonotype comes from a woman older than 75 with acute or convalescent COVID-19. The V call is TRBV29-1, the J call TRBJ2-3; 8 nucleotides align to TRBD2. Sequencing used peripheral blood. This CDR3 is CSGTSGTDTQYF. The CDR3, as DNA: TGCAGTGGGACTAGTGGCACAGATACGCAGTATTTT.